This record concerns one T cell receptor (beta chain) sequence. Its antigen is not yet known. The input lacks base qualities; no much larger clone sits a single base away. These data are taken from a study of T cell responses to AZD1222 COVID-19 vaccine (dated by TCRdb to the early 2020s). With respect to the entire study: TCR sequencing was performed for 230 to 250 trial participants, of whom about 200 were given two doses of AZD1222 and approximately 25 were given two doses of MenACWY control vaccine. Trial participants were enrolled by age into 18-55, 56-69 and 70-plus year subgroups, with 148, 28 and 57 TCR-sequenced participants respectively. The full study reports these points: The vaccine-associated CD4 TCRs covered the entire spike protein, and the dominant responses fell in regions 160-218 and 743-854. No day 14 peak-response samples were available, so repertoires were characterized only after the peak T cell response. Only six or seven AZD1222 recipients were SARS-CoV-2 seropositive at baseline, limiting conclusions about previously exposed vaccinees. The 56-69-year group was small, and its depth increase did not reach significance, likely because of low power. Participants were mostly white British, with more females than males. The authors suggested clonal diversity may have been underestimated. Reportedly, almost half of the unique spike-specific TCRs recognized epitopes lying outside the regions that are mutated in the B.1.351 and B.1.1.7 variants. A significant rise in spike-specific TCR breadth and depth was observed after two AZD1222 doses relative to day 0 and relative to MenACWY recipients.

The CDR3 regions of human TCRbeta chains were subjected to immunosequencing. The paper's data handling went like this. Repertoire TCRs were checked for matches against a reference library of SARS-CoV-2-specific TCRs that had been generated using the MIRA antigen-specificity platform. Breadth meant the fraction of unique TCRs that were SARS-CoV-2-associated, whereas depth meant the fraction of total T cells that were SARS-CoV-2-associated. Using the MIRA data, every spike-specific TCR was mapped to the spike region that the TCR reacted to and assigned to either a CD4 or a CD8 class. Log10-transformed breadth and depth values were compared by one-way ANOVA with Sidak's multiple comparisons tests. In TCRdb, the immuneACCESS table is reduced to in-frame sequences with V and J assigned. These tables do not hold every clone; where another copy was compared, an unresolved V gene accounts for under half, and the others remain unexplained. The DNA gave D and trimming, while V, J and clone size come from that table. This sample holds 150,000 to 200,000 clones; roughly 90% were observed only once. Around 3.5% of the sample is taken by the ten largest.

Interpreted using the paper, the time point label stands for: about 28 days (+/-7) after the second vaccine dose. AZD1222 recipients with second doses at about 4 weeks or about 12 weeks were pooled, because spike-specific TCR depth and breadth did not differ between schedules. The vaccinee samples were drawn from two UK trials, COV001 and COV002, one of which was a single-blind randomized controlled phase 2/3 trial testing AZD1222 (ChAdOx1 nCoV-19) in healthy adults. For TCRbeta chain sequencing, PBMC samples from trial participants were taken at day 0 and at day 28 after the second dose. The origin of this receptor is an adult who received the AZD1222 COVID-19 vaccine. The sample in question was peripheral blood, obtained 28 days after the second AZD1222 dose.

The CDR3 loop reads CASSYDGTGELFF. The nucleotides read TGTGCCAGCAGTTATGACGGCACCGGGGAGCTGTTTTTT. The chain uses TRBV2 and TRBJ2-2, with the identity of the D gene unclear. Reading the germline V gene gives CDR1 SNHLY and CDR2 FYNNEI. The CDR3 goes from the cysteine to the phenylalanine over 13 residues. Of the read, only the CDR3 DNA is kept; its 39 bases are in frame from base 1. V is cut by 5 bases and J by 4 bases, and the space between the germline ends is 8 bases.